Listed below are T cell receptor beta chains from one sample, sequenced in a study of cytomegalovirus exposure and HLA in healthy donors. Only in-frame clones appear in the TCRdb table, and some are missing; sequencing was by immunoSEQ multiplex PCR. Altogether approximately 250,000 clones are present, 78% being singletons, with the ten largest covering roughly 0.45%. The specimen sequenced was PBMCs. The receptors come from a boy aged 5 to 17 in good health and CMV-seronegative. Each CDR3 is given with its conserved first and last residue. A D gene is named only where the DNA matches it firmly. Clone size is stated in some rows and not others, as once, few, many or a class when expanded.

V	J	size	D	CDR3	DNA
TRBV30	TRBJ1-1	once	.	CAWKQENTEAFF	TGTGCCTGGAAACAGGAGAACACTGAAGCTTTCTTT
TRBV11-3	TRBJ2-1	.	TRBD1	CASSLDAGGLSYNEQFF	TGTGCCAGCAGCTTAGATGCAGGGGGTCTCTCCTACAATGAGCAGTTCTTC
TRBV5-1	TRBJ1-2	.	TRBD1	CASSLGGQGGYGYTF	TGCGCCAGCAGCTTGGGGGGACAGGGTGGTTATGGCTACACCTTC
TRBV6-6	TRBJ1-1	.	.	CASSFSGRENTEAFF	TGTGCCAGCAGTTTCTCAGGGCGGGAGAACACTGAAGCTTTCTTT
TRBV6-1	TRBJ1-1	.	.	CASSEWGPTGAFF	TGTGCCAGCAGTGAATGGGGGCCCACCGGAGCTTTCTTT
TRBV10-1	TRBJ2-3	.	.	CASSERGPDTQYF	TGCGCCAGCAGTGAGAGGGGTCCAGATACGCAGTATTTT
TRBV7-9	TRBJ2-7	.	.	CSSSLEFGEQYF	TGTTCCAGCAGCTTAGAATTCGGCGAGCAGTACTTC
TRBV6-5	TRBJ2-7	.	.	CASGRQKPYEQYF	TGTGCCAGCGGGCGTCAAAAACCCTACGAGCAGTACTTC
TRBV4-1	TRBJ2-7	.	TRBD2	CASSQQTSGNAYEQYF	TGCGCCAGCAGCCAACAGACTAGCGGGAATGCCTACGAGCAGTACTTC
TRBV18	TRBJ1-4	.	.	CASSRAGLPNEKLFF	TGTGCCAGCTCACGCGCGGGACTGCCTAATGAAAAACTGTTTTTT
TRBV29-1	TRBJ1-1	.	TRBD1	CSVPQGDTEAFF	TGCAGCGTACCTCAGGGGGATACTGAAGCTTTCTTT
TRBV11-3	TRBJ2-1	.	.	CASAQGYRSENEQFF	TGTGCCAGCGCCCAGGGTTACCGGTCCGAAAATGAGCAGTTCTTC
TRBV19	TRBJ2-5	.	.	CASSWAGRNEQYF	TGTGCCAGTAGTTGGGCAGGGAGGAATGAGCAGTACTTC
TRBV27	TRBJ2-7	.	.	CASSSTTYEQYF	TGTGCCAGCAGTTCGACTACCTACGAGCAGTACTTC
TRBV15	TRBJ1-4	.	TRBD1	CATDRGNEKLFF	TGTGCCACCGACAGGGGAAATGAAAAACTGTTTTTT
TRBV7-2	TRBJ1-6	.	TRBD1	CASSTDMTGDIHF	TGTGCCAGCAGCACCGACATGACAGGGGATATCCACTTT
TRBV2	TRBJ1-2	.	TRBD1	CARKPQGEDYGYTF	TGTGCCAGGAAACCACAGGGGGAGGACTATGGCTACACCTTC
TRBV27	TRBJ2-5	few	.	CASSSRDTKPETQYF	TGTGCCAGCAGTTCCCGGGACACCAAACCAGAGACCCAGTACTTC
TRBV5-8	TRBJ2-5	once	.	CASSLDLELAQYF	TGTGCCAGCAGCTTGGACCTAGAATTAGCCCAGTACTTC
TRBV5-4	TRBJ1-1	.	.	CASSFLGSSTEAFF	TGTGCCAGCAGCTTCTTGGGGAGTTCCACTGAAGCTTTCTTT
TRBV5-1	TRBJ2-1	.	TRBD2	CASSFPGGSYNEQFF	TGCGCCAGCAGCTTCCCGGGGGGCTCCTACAATGAGCAGTTCTTC
TRBV28	TRBJ2-5	.	TRBD2	CASSFLAGSLETQYF	TGTGCCAGCAGTTTCCTAGCGGGAAGTCTGGAGACCCAGTACTTC
TRBV11-2	TRBJ2-7	.	.	CASSSGTGLSYEQYF	TGTGCCAGCAGCTCGGGGACTGGGCTGTCCTACGAGCAGTACTTC
TRBV7-8	TRBJ2-3	once	TRBD2	CASSLASGGGSTDTQYF	TGTGCCAGCAGCTTAGCGTCCGGGGGGGGAAGCACAGATACGCAGTATTTT
TRBV6-5	TRBJ2-7	.	.	CASSRSRASEQYF	TGTGCCAGCAGTCGGAGCAGGGCATCCGAGCAGTACTTC
TRBV19	TRBJ1-1	.	.	CASSWPNTEAFF	TGTGCCAGTAGTTGGCCGAACACTGAAGCTTTCTTT
TRBV5-1	TRBJ2-2	few	.	CASSLRGGPNTGELFF	TGCGCCAGCAGCTTGAGGGGGGGTCCGAACACCGGGGAGCTGTTTTTT
TRBV29-1	TRBJ1-2	.	TRBD1	CSVGGQHYGYTF	TGCAGCGTAGGGGGACAGCACTATGGCTACACCTTC
TRBV29-1	TRBJ1-1	.	.	CSTLSFTGGPAEAFF	TGCAGCACCCTCTCTTTCACGGGGGGCCCAGCTGAAGCTTTCTTT
TRBV6-1	TRBJ2-3	.	.	CASGASDTDTQYF	TGTGCCAGCGGGGCCAGCGACACAGATACGCAGTATTTT
TRBV18	TRBJ2-6	.	.	CASSYTSGANVLTF	TGTGCCAGCTCGTACACCTCTGGGGCCAACGTCCTGACTTTC
TRBV2	TRBJ1-4	few	TRBD1	CASRTTGTGDEKLFF	TGTGCCAGCAGAACCACCGGGACAGGGGATGAAAAACTGTTTTTT
TRBV6-6	TRBJ1-1	once	.	CASSYWGLDTEAFF	TGTGCCAGCAGTTACTGGGGGCTGGACACTGAAGCTTTCTTT
TRBV6-1	TRBJ1-2	.	TRBD1	CASSEALPGQASFTGYTF	TGTGCCAGCAGTGAAGCCTTACCCGGACAGGCTTCGTTCACGGGCTACACCTTC
TRBV5-4	TRBJ2-2	few	TRBD1	CASRTGTGGTGELFF	TGTGCCAGCAGGACCGGGACAGGGGGGACCGGGGAGCTGTTTTTT
TRBV18	TRBJ1-1	.	.	CASSLGREDTEAFF	TGTGCCAGCTCTCTAGGGCGGGAGGACACTGAAGCTTTCTTT
TRBV6-1	TRBJ2-7	few	.	CASSEASGSSSFYEQYF	TGTGCCAGCAGTGAAGCTAGCGGCTCGTCTTCTTTCTACGAGCAGTACTTC